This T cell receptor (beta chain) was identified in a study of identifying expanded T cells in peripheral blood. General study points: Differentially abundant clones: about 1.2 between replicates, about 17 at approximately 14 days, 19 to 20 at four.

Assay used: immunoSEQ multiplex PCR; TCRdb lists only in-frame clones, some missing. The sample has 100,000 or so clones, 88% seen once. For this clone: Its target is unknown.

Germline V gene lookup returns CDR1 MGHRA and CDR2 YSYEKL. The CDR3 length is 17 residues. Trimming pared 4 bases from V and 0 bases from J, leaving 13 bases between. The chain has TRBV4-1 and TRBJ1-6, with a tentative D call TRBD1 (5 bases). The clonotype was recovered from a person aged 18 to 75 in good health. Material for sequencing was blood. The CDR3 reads CASSPFGGGSYNSPLHF. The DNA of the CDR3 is TGCGCCAGCAGCCCCTTCGGGGGGGGCTCCTATAATTCACCCCTCCACTTT.